This entry concerns a single T cell receptor (beta chain). No cognate antigen has been identified for it. The sample holds no much larger clone one base away, and base qualities are not on file. Spanning cysteine to phenylalanine, the CDR3 consists of 13 amino acids. Just the 39-base CDR3 DNA is kept, in frame starting at base 1. V and J are trimmed by 3 bases and 6 bases, and the gene matches miss 5 bases of the junction. Per the germline V gene, SGHRS is the CDR1 and YFSETQ is the CDR2. This record belongs to a study of blood T cell repertoires in COVID-19 (dated by TCRdb to about 2020). Concerning the study at large: The collaborator samples originated in the United States, Italy and Spain and spanned the acute and convalescent phases of COVID-19. The prospective study material was composed of cDNA or gDNA derived from T cells, B-cell-depleted T cells, or PBMCs. Deeply sampled blood TCRbeta repertoires from subjects exposed to, actively infected with, or recovered from COVID-19 were included in the dataset. The repertoires were released in a freely available public database meant as a resource for research on the immune response to SARS-CoV-2. Samples were obtained from the ongoing ImmuneRACE study (first 160 participants) and from 1,254 subjects provided by 6 global collaborators. A de-identified subject ID, COVID-19 status, age in years and sex were almost always included in the sample metadata. Where HLA class I and class II types were available, the types were taken from metadata supplied by the sample provider, not from assay-based typing.

TCRbeta CDR3 regions were amplified from genomic DNA by means of the immunoSEQ Assay, a bias-controlled multiplex PCR. The original methods were these. Nucleated cell counts per sample were estimated from amplification of reference gene primers within the assay. To quantify the absolute abundance of each unique TCRbeta CDR3 rearrangement, sequence reads were collapsed and filtered. For each sample, productive Simpson clonality was calculated as the square root of Simpson's diversity index over productive rearrangements. TCRdb holds this immuneACCESS table with in-frame rearrangements only. Some clones are missing; in checked studies, unresolved V genes explain under half, and the rest has no known cause. The V and J calls and clone size were taken over from that table, and D and trimming were inferred from the DNA. This sample comprises more than 200,000 clones, 65% to 90% of them detected only once. The leading ten clones occupy 1.4% of the sample.

Overall study results and their limits: Clinical and demographic metadata were provided uncurated, with the amount varying by source and participant.

Another Seattle source contributed samples from volunteer blood donors who had recovered from COVID-19. The collaborating institutions used their own protocols to collect whole blood in K2EDTA tubes. For TCRbeta analysis, collaborator samples were shipped as frozen whole blood, as isolated PBMCs, or as DNA extracted from either sample type. Recombination joined TRBV5-1 with TRBJ2-7; 8 bases in between match TRBD2. Sequencing input: peripheral blood. The clonotype originates from a woman in her forties who had recovered from COVID-19. CDR3 reads: CASSSGGPGEQYF. The DNA reads TGCGCCAGCAGCTCGGGGGGGCCCGGCGAGCAGTACTTC. When the CDR3 is completed using the reference TRBV5-1 and TRBJ2-7 genes on either side, the full variable domain is KAGVTQTPRYLIKTRGQQVTLSCSPISGHRSVSWYQQTPGQGLQFLFEYFSETQRNKGNFPGRFSGRQFSNSRSEMNVSTLELGDSALYLCASSSGGPGEQYFGPGTRLTVT.